The sequence of this TCR beta chain was determined in a study of shared clonotypes between healthy human individuals. Findings and limits, study-wide: Since donors were few, the genetic and exposure-history diversity represented was limited.

Authors' processing steps: Sequence data from immunoSEQ were junction-only and lacked quality scores; consequently, filtering differed. Repertoires were generated with immunoSEQ multiplex PCR, while TCRdb's copy carries only in-frame clones and drops some. V and J calls plus clone size are reproduced from that table; the DNA served to infer D and trimming. The sample consists of about 600,000 clones, roughly 79% of them appearing once. With 6 bases removed from V and 4 bases from J, the gap between germline ends came to 22 bases. This CDR3 is 16 amino acids long. Germline V gives CDR1 SGHRS, CDR2 YFSETQ. Of note for this clone: What it binds is unknown.

The V gene is TRBV5-1, the J gene TRBJ2-5, with a weak D call TRBD1 (6 bases). The sequence derives from a woman in her thirties or forties in good health. Some clones in this sample may be carry-over from other donors' samples. The sequenced material came from PBMCs. The CDR3 protein is CASTTTGQPRRETQYF. The CDR3 DNA reads TGCGCCAGCACCACGACCGGACAGCCGCGAAGAGAGACCCAGTACTTC. The full variable domain, its missing parts supplied by reference TRBV5-1 and TRBJ2-5, is KAGVTQTPRYLIKTRGQQVTLSCSPISGHRSVSWYQQTPGQGLQFLFEYFSETQRNKGNFPGRFSGRQFSNSRSEMNVSTLELGDSALYLCASTTTGQPRRETQYFGPGTRLLVL.